This TCR beta chain appears in the sequencing data of a study of shared clonotypes between healthy human individuals (dated by TCRdb to 2018 to 2020). A note on the overall study: A few men and two women, aged 18 to 49 years, made up the cohort. For each donor, CD4 naive and CD4 memory were each given three plates, CD8 naive was given two plates, and CD8 memory was given one plate. Blood TCR repertoires of a handful of healthy adults were deeply sequenced to estimate repertoire size and the extent of clonotype sharing between individuals. Different laboratories and diverse techniques were used to prepare libraries and sequence TCR repertoires, to increase sequencing depth and limit assay-specific biases. Per donor, leukapheresis produced somewhere between about 0.9 and 9.5 billion PBMCs.

TCR CDR3 regions were amplified from genomic DNA by multiplex PCR using the deep immunoSEQ assay. For each cell subset, the extracted genomic DNA was distributed evenly across all wells of several immunoSEQ 96-well plates, and each plate served as one replicate. For sorted subsets, each replicate PCR was loaded with about 200 ng genomic DNA, equivalent to some 27,000 T cell genomes. The purified libraries were quantified using a Qubit 3.0 fluorometer, sized with a Bioanalyzer 2100, and then quantified again using the KAPA Library Quantification kit. Every immunoSEQ 96-well plate was sequenced on a dedicated single-read 150-cycle Illumina NextSeq 550 flow cell. The authors' analysis ran thus. The immunoSEQ output contained only junctional sequences without quality scores, so filtering could not match that applied to full-length reads. To assign V/J genes and CDR3, sequences were annotated against IMGT germline references using PyIR, a Python wrapper for IgBLAST v1.9. Reads were filtered out if the reads had weak V/J assignments (E-value above 1e-6), no CDR3, stop codons, out-of-frame junctions, or ambiguous translated residues. V3J clonotypes were defined as sequences sharing the same inferred V gene, J gene, and CDR3 amino acid sequence. Percentage overlap between repertoires was calculated by dividing the number of shared unique clonotypes by the size of the smaller repertoire. Richness of each repertoire was evaluated using RTK rarefaction, the Chao1 estimator, and Recon v2.1 estimates of unobserved clonotypes. For all TCRbeta clonotypes obtained by the gDNA method from a handful of donors, generation probabilities were computed with OLGA. In its TCRdb copy, this immuneACCESS table keeps in-frame sequences only and misses some clones. Where compared with another copy, unresolved V genes explain less than half of these, and the others have no known cause. Clone size and V and J calls were adopted from that table, with D and trimming inferred from the DNA. The sample yields millions of clones; about 95% were counted once. The ten largest clones take up roughly 1% of the sample.

As regards this clone: It has no known antigen specificity. It has no much larger one-base neighbor in the sample; base qualities were not kept. This CDR3 is also generated by other DNA sequences in the sample.

V loses 4 bases, J loses 0 bases, and the germline ends lie 7 bases apart. The germline V gene specifies MNHEY as CDR1 and SVGAGI as CDR2. There are 13 amino acids in the CDR3, from cysteine to phenylalanine inclusive. CDR3 DNA only is kept here, 39 bases in frame from base 1. For the CD8 naive samples, CD45RO-negative cells were positively selected for CCR7, yielding a CD45RA+CCR7+ population from which TemRA cells were excluded. The donors were healthy, HIV-negative adults with no recently reported acute infections or vaccinations. Every donor was a Caucasian adult residing in Nashville, Tennessee, USA. After blood collection by leukapheresis, PBMCs were isolated using Ficoll-Histopaque density gradient centrifugation and then cryopreserved in the vapor phase of liquid nitrogen. Analytical flow cytometry was used to check the purity and quantity of every magnetically sorted T cell population. Genomic DNA was isolated from each sorted fraction and quantified by UV absorbance on a Nanodrop 2000c.

Broad study findings and their caveats: Rarefaction of sorted-subset datasets indicated incomplete sequencing despite the large sequencing depth. Sampling was restricted to blood, and TCR repertoires in tissues likely differ from the TCR repertoires found in blood. Naive subsets generally had larger estimated clonotype richness than memory subsets. Because the study included a small number of donors, the genetic and exposure-history diversity represented was limited. When a handful of donors were compared, the shared fraction of clonotypes was about 5% for naive CD4, around 3.6% for naive CD8, 2% to 2.5% for memory CD4, and under 0.5% for memory CD8. Higher generation probabilities were observed for clonotypes shared by all four sorted-subset donors than for non-shared clonotypes. Based on pairwise subsampling, the degree of clonotype sharing among donors was expected to be affected by sequencing depth.

This clonotype was sampled from a man aged 18 to 30 in good health. Sequenced: naive CD8+ T cells sorted from blood. The cell subset or site label of this sample denotes: CD45RA+CCR7+. The receptor chain draws on TRBV6-5 and TRBJ2-7; no D gene can be assigned with confidence. The DNA sequence is TGTGCCAGCAGTTTAGGGTTCTCCTACGAGCAGTACTTC. Its protein is CASSLGFSYEQYF.